This T cell receptor beta chain was recorded in a study of Graves' ophthalmopathy and Graves' hyperthyroidism. Beta-chain TCR CDR3 regions were amplified from RNA transcripts. An opening RT-PCR round employed HTBI primers and preceded a second-round multiplex PCR. TCRdb redid the calling of the multiplex PCR reads with MiXCR, one entry per CDR3 protein. The repertoire includes over a million distinct CDR3 sequences, about 38% of them detected once, and around 10% sits in the top ten. Study-wide results and limits: The model predicted progression of ophthalmopathy with a sensitivity of around 70%, and its specificity was 72% to 80%. Blood shared most expanded thyroid clonotypes above 0.001 frequency.

As for this clonotype: The antigen remains undetermined.

Among the hyperthyroidism patients, all were newly diagnosed, aged 18 to 65, with under 2 months' duration. The CDR3 is 14 amino acids. The germline gives CDR1 SGHTS, CDR2 YDEGEE. With V trimmed by 3 bases and J by 4 bases, 6 bases remained unmatched. The sequence derives from an adult man with Graves' hyperthyroidism. The sample was peripheral blood or thyroid tissue (not recorded which). The rearrangement links TRBV5-8 to TRBJ1-1, with 7 bases identical to TRBD1. CDR3: CASSSKDRVTEAFF. CDR3 bases: TGTGCCAGCAGCTCAAAAGACAGGGTCACTGAAGCTTTCTTT.